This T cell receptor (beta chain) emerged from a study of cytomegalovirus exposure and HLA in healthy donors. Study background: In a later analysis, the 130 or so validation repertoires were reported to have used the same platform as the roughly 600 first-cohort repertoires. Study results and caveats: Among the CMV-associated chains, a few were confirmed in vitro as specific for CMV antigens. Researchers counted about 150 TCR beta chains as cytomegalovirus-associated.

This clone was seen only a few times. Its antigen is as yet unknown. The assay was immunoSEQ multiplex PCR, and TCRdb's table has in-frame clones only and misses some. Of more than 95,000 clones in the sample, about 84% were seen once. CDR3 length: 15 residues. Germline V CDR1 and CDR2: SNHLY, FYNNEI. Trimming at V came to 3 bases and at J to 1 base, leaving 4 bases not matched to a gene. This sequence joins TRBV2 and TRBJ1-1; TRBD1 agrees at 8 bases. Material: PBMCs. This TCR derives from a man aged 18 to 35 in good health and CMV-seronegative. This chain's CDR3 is CASSDSGQENTEAFF. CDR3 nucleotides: TGTGCCAGCAGTGATTCGGGACAGGAGAACACTGAAGCTTTCTTT. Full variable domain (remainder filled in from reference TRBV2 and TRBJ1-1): EPEVTQTPSHQVTQMGQEVILRCVPISNHLYFYWYRQILGQKVEFLVSFYNNEISEKSEIFDDQFSVERPDGSNFTLKIRSTKLEDSAMYFCASSDSGQENTEAFFGQGTRLTVV.